The next 22 T cell receptor beta chains were all read from a single sample in a study of cytomegalovirus exposure and HLA in healthy donors. Generated by immunoSEQ multiplex PCR, the TCRdb table keeps only in-frame clones and is missing some. The sample yields about 160,000 clones, around nine tenths seen once. The specimen was PBMCs. These receptors were collected from a young woman in good health and CMV-seropositive.

The chain carries TRBV7-2 and TRBJ2-2; 7 bases fit TRBD1. The germline V gene encodes CDR1 SGHTA and CDR2 FQGNSA. J lost 10 bases, V lost 1 base, and 3 bases had no gene match. This CDR3 contains 13 residues. This chain's CDR3 is CASSLEGGEELFF. The CDR3 bases are TGTGCCAGCAGCTTAGAAGGGGGCGAGGAGCTGTTTTTT.

CDR3 in amino acids: CASSFVSYEQYF. The CDR3, as DNA: TGTGCCAGCAGTTTCGTTTCCTACGAGCAGTACTTC. This chain joins TRBV28 and TRBJ2-7; no clear D. The CDR3 spans 12 residues. The V gene's germline CDR1 is MDHEN and CDR2 SYDVKM. V lost 3 bases and J lost 1, with 4 bases in between.

A single count supports this clone. The V gene is TRBV7-2, the J gene TRBJ1-5, with D tentatively TRBD1 (5 bases). CDR3 length equals 15 residues. CDR1 is SGHTA and CDR2 is FQGNSA in the germline V gene. The germline V and J ends were trimmed by 5 bases and 3 bases, with 14 bases remaining between them. CDR3 in DNA: TGTGCCAGCAGCCCCTCTGGGGGGACCAATCAGCCCCAGCATTTT. This codes for CASSPSGGTNQPQHF.

V is TRBV2 and J is TRBJ2-1; 8 bases agree with TRBD2. Germline V gives CDR1 SNHLY, CDR2 FYNNEI. This CDR3 has 16 residues. V was clipped by 6 bases and J by 3 bases; unmatched bases: 10. The CDR3: CASSVGGAGIYNEQFF. DNA for the CDR3: TGTGCCAGCAGCGTCGGGGGGGCAGGGATCTACAATGAGCAGTTCTTC.

The genes are TRBV27 and TRBJ2-6; D is perhaps TRBD1 (7 bases). The CDR3 sequence is 16 residues long. The germline V gene encodes CDR1 MNHEY and CDR2 SMNVEV (reference sequence). The V end was cut by 6 bases, the J end by 0 bases, with 12 bases between. The CDR3 loop reads CASSPQGGSGANVLTF. The DNA of the CDR3 is TGTGCCAGCAGCCCCCAGGGGGGCTCTGGGGCCAACGTCCTGACTTTC. Based on the CDR3 plus reference TRBV27 and TRBJ2-6, the full variable domain is EAQVTQNPRYLITVTGKKLTVTCSQNMNHEYMSWYRQDPGLGLRQIYYSMNVEVTDKGDVPEGYKVSRKEKRNFPLILESPSPNQTSLYFCASSPQGGSGANVLTFGAGSRLTVL.

The gene calls are TRBV30 and TRBJ1-5; 7 positions agree with TRBD1. The CDR3 has 15 residues. Germline values: CDR1 GTSNPN, CDR2 SVGIG (reference sequence). Germline trimming cut 0 bases from V and 3 bases from J; bases unmatched to any gene: 5. CDR3 residues: CAWSVGTAPNQPQHF. As DNA, the CDR3 is TGTGCCTGGAGTGTGGGGACAGCCCCCAATCAGCCCCAGCATTTT.

This clone was found once. The rearrangement uses TRBV30 and TRBJ1-3; D not certain. This CDR3 is built from 15 residues. Trimming pared 2 bases from V and 0 bases from J, leaving 11 bases between. CDR1 and CDR2 (germline): GTSNPN, SVGIG (reference sequence). CDR3 amino acids: CAWSHASSSGNTIYF. The CDR3 DNA reads as TGTGCCTGGAGTCATGCCAGTTCCTCTGGAAACACCATATATTTT.

The V gene is TRBV27, the J gene TRBJ2-7; TRBD2 matches at 8 bases. This CDR3 region has 14 residues. V was clipped by 4 bases and J by 0 bases; unmatched bases: 2. The germline V gene has CDR1 MNHEY and CDR2 SMNVEV (reference sequence). CDR3 sequence reads: CASSYGTSSYEQYF. CDR3 in DNA: TGTGCCAGCAGTTACGGGACTAGCTCCTACGAGCAGTACTTC.

This chain uses TRBV18 with TRBJ1-1, with unresolved D. There are 12 residues in the CDR3. With 3 bases removed from V and 4 bases from J, the gap between germline ends came to 6 bases. Germline V CDR1 and CDR2: KGHSH, LQKENI. The CDR3 region has the DNA TGTGCCAGCTCACCCTTCGGCACTGAAGCTTTCTTT. Protein product: CASSPFGTEAFF.

The CDR3 DNA sequence: TGTGCCTGGAGTGTAGACAGGGGGCTTAGCGAGCAGTACTTC. Encoded protein: CAWSVDRGLSEQYF. V usage is TRBV30 and J usage is TRBJ2-7; 10 positions match TRBD1. Trimming removed 0 bases from V and 6 bases from J; junction bases left unmatched: 5. The CDR3 is 14 residues long. CDR1 and CDR2 from the germline V gene are GTSNPN and SVGIG (reference sequence).

The gene calls are TRBV28 and TRBJ1-5; the D gene is possibly TRBD1 (6 bases). CDR3 size: 14 residues. Per the germline V gene, CDR1 is MDHEN and CDR2 is SYDVKM. V lost 5 bases, J lost 10 bases, and 18 bases lay in between. CDR3 loop: CASSTQGLMGPQHF. DNA for the CDR3: TGTGCCAGCAGTACACAGGGCCTGATGGGACCCCAGCATTTT. Drawing the rest from reference TRBV28 and TRBJ1-5, the complete variable domain is DVKVTQSSRYLVKRTGEKVFLECVQDMDHENMFWYRQDPGLGLRLIYFSYDVKMKEKGDIPEGYSVSREKKERFSLILESASTNQTSMYLCASSTQGLMGPQHFGDGTRLSIL.

This rearrangement joins TRBV6-1 to TRBJ2-1; 7 bases map to TRBD2. Trimming at V came to 4 bases and at J to 1 base, leaving 10 bases not matched to a gene. The CDR3 covers 17 residues. The germline V gene has CDR1 MNHNS and CDR2 SASEGT. In nucleotides, the CDR3 is TGTGCCAGCAGTGTGGGGACTAACCGGGGATCCTACAATGAGCAGTTCTTC. Protein sequence: CASSVGTNRGSYNEQFF.

The CDR3 loop is CASSYGGGVDTEAFF. The CDR3 DNA reads TGTGCCAGCAGTTACGGAGGGGGCGTGGACACTGAAGCTTTCTTT. This chain connects TRBV6-5 to TRBJ1-1, with TRBD1 identical over 7 bases. The trim removed 2 bases at V and 3 bases at J, leaving 6 bases unmatched. CDR1 is MNHEY, CDR2 SVGAGI, per germline. This CDR3 has 15 amino acids.

The genes are TRBV11-3 and TRBJ2-3; a weak D match, TRBD2 (5 bases). The CDR3 is made up of 14 amino acids. The germline V gene has CDR1 SGHNT and CDR2 YENEEA. With 4 bases removed from V and 6 bases from J, the gap between germline ends came to 14 bases. The CDR3 region is CASSSIANVDTQYF. The DNA of the CDR3 is TGTGCCAGCAGCTCAATAGCGAACGTGGATACGCAGTATTTT.

This chain uses TRBV29-1 with TRBJ2-1, with TRBD2 as a possible D gene (5 bases). V was trimmed by 8 bases and J by 8 bases, leaving 19 bases between them. CDR3 length equals 13 residues. Germline V gives CDR1 SQVTM, CDR2 ANQGSEA. The CDR3 nucleotides read TGCAGCCTAACACATTGGGCGGGCTATGAGCAGTTCTTC. Its translation is CSLTHWAGYEQFF.

The chain links TRBV18 to TRBJ2-7; 8 nucleotides line up with TRBD2. Germline V lookup: CDR1 KGHSH, CDR2 LQKENI. This CDR3 contains 14 residues. The V segment lost 2 bases and the J segment 0 bases; nucleotides outside the gene matches: 0. The CDR3 nucleotides are TGTGCCAGCTCACCAAGCGGGAGCTCCTACGAGCAGTACTTC. It translates to CASSPSGSSYEQYF. Looking up the rest from reference TRBV18 and TRBJ2-7 gives the full variable domain: NAGVMQNPRHLVRRRGQEARLRCSPMKGHSHVYWYRQLPEEGLKFMVYLQKENIIDESGMPKERFSAEFPKEGPSILRIQQVVRGDSAAYFCASSPSGSSYEQYFGPGTRLTVT.

This clone was detected only once. The V call is TRBV21-1, the J call TRBJ1-5; TRBD1 is taken as the D call from the table, unchecked against the DNA. TRBV21-1 is a documented pseudogene. The CDR3 covers 18 residues. This chain's CDR3 is CASSKAIWIGTINQPQHF. Written as DNA, the CDR3 is TGTGCCAGCAGCAAAGCCATCTGGATCGGGACAATTAATCAGCCCCAGCATTTT.

The genes are TRBV9 and TRBJ1-3; D may be TRBD1 (6 bases). The CDR3 has 14 amino acids. Trimming pared 4 bases from V and 4 bases from J, leaving 12 bases between. Germline assignment: CDR1 SGDLS and CDR2 YYNGEE. CDR3 residues: CASSLRGAGNTIYF. The CDR3 coding sequence is TGTGCCAGCAGCCTCCGGGGGGCCGGAAACACCATATATTTT.

The chain is built from TRBV6-5 and TRBJ1-5, with 7 bases lining up with TRBD1. CDR1 MNHEY and CDR2 SVGAGI come from the germline V gene. This CDR3 contains 14 residues. With V trimmed by 4 bases and J by 5 bases, 5 bases remained unmatched. CDR3 DNA: TGTGCCAGCAGTTCAAGGACAGGATATCAGCCCCAGCATTTT. This encodes CASSSRTGYQPQHF.

Here the CDR3 DNA reads TGCGCCAGCAGCTGGGAGGGGCCCCGGAGTGGCTACGAGCAGTACTTC. This codes for CASSWEGPRSGYEQYF. The genes are TRBV5-1 and TRBJ2-7; the match to TRBD2 covers 7 bases. The germline gives CDR1 SGHRS, CDR2 YFSETQ. The CDR3 is 16 amino acids. Unmatched junction bases numbered 12, after V lost 3 bases and J lost 3 bases.

This clone was counted between two and nine times. The J gene is TRBJ2-1, the V gene TRBV5-5; 12 nucleotides align to TRBD2. This CDR3 region has 17 residues. Trimming cost V 3 bases and J 5 bases; bases outside gene matches: 9. CDR1 is SGHKS and CDR2 is YYEKEE in the germline V gene (reference sequence). DNA of the CDR3: TGTGCCAGCAGCTATACGACTAGCGGGAGTGTGGACAATGAGCAGTTCTTC. Amino acid sequence: CASSYTTSGSVDNEQFF. Full variable domain (outside the CDR3, taken from reference TRBV5-5 and TRBJ2-1): DAGVTQSPTHLIKTRGQQVTLRCSPISGHKSVSWYQQVLGQGPQFIFQYYEKEERGRGNFPDRFSARQFPNYSSELNVNALLLGDSALYLCASSYTTSGSVDNEQFFGPGTRLTVL.

The gene calls are TRBV11-1 and TRBJ2-7, with 11 positions matching TRBD2. The V gene's germline CDR1 is SGHAT and CDR2 FQDESV (reference sequence). V was clipped by 1 base and J by 3 bases; unmatched bases: 2. CDR3 size: 15 residues. The CDR3 DNA is TGTGCCAGCAGCTTAGTAGCGGGAGGGATCTACGAGCAGTACTTC. As protein: CASSLVAGGIYEQYF.